This entry concerns a single T cell receptor (beta chain). Its matching antigen is unknown. Assay: immunoSEQ multiplex PCR; the TCRdb copy retains only in-frame clones and omits some. The sample yields 90,000 to 120,000 clones, about 70% seen once. This record comes from a study of shared clonotypes between healthy human individuals. Overall study findings and caveats: The study found lower generation probabilities in non-shared clonotypes than in those shared by all four donors. Memory subsets had estimated richness that was generally smaller than that of naive subsets.

The V gene end was trimmed by 5 bases and the J gene end by 3 bases; junction bases not matched to a gene: 3. CDR3 length: 14 residues. From germline, CDR1 is SGHDN and CDR2 FVKESK. The chain uses TRBV14 and TRBJ2-7, with 11 bases matching TRBD2. The sequence derives from a woman aged 25-40 years in good health. The sample was memory CD8+ T cells sorted from blood. The subset: CD45RO+ cells pooled with CCR7-negative TemRA cells. The CDR3 protein is CASSYGTSGYEQYF. The CDR3 bases are TGTGCCAGCAGCTACGGGACTAGCGGCTACGAGCAGTACTTC.